The TCR beta chain under discussion was sequenced for a study of blood T cell repertoires in COVID-19. For the study at large: From the United States, Italy and Spain came samples of acute and convalescent COVID-19.

Trimming took 0 bases from V and 4 from J, leaving 10 bases between them. This CDR3 comprises 14 residues. CDR1 and CDR2 (germline): SGHRS, YFSETQ. Some clones are missing from TCRdb's copy, which holds only in-frame ones; the method was immunoSEQ multiplex PCR. Of about 160,000 clones listed, approximately 92% are singletons. Sequencing input: peripheral blood. The TCR sequence derives from a woman in her fifties or sixties with acute or convalescent COVID-19. This chain uses TRBV5-1 with TRBJ2-5; D possibly corresponds to TRBD2 (6 bases). The CDR3 bases are TGCGCCAGCAGCTTGGGTGGAGGGACAGAGACCCAGTACTTC. Protein product: CASSLGGGTETQYF.